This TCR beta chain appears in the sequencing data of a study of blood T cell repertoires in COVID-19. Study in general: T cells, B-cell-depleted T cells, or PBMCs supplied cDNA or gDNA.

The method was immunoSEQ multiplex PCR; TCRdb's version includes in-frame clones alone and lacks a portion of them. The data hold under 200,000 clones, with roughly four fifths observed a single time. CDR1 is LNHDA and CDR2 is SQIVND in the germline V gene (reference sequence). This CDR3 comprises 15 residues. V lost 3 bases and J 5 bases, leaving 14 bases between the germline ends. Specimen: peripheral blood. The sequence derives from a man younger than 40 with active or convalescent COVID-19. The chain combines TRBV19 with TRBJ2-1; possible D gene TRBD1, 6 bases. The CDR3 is CASSMGQGINNEQFF. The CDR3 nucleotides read TGTGCCAGTAGTATGGGGCAGGGGATCAACAATGAGCAGTTCTTC.